A single sample is the source of the 30 T cell receptor beta chains below, sequenced in a study of spatial heterogeneity in lung cancer (dated by TCRdb to about 2019). The research as a whole found: A correlation was observed between the number of expanded intratumoral alpha and beta TCRs and the tumor nonsynonymous mutation count.

This specimen's time point label, interpreted: sample taken at primary tumor resection. Their antigens remain unidentified. Libraries were constructed by 5' RACE. The instrument was a NextSeq 500. Clones were called with MiXCR by TCRdb after fastp trimmed the public reads at Q25, and only in-frame beta chains were retained. Identical CDR3 protein sequences are pooled into one entry, listed with their most common genes and DNA. The sample includes around 6,000 distinct CDR3 sequences, with about 17% observed a single time. About 15% of the sample goes to the ten largest clones. The source was lung tumor tissue, collected at surgery. Every receptor here comes from a male donor with early-stage non-small cell lung cancer.

The genes are TRBV6-5 and TRBJ1-5, with 8 bases aligning to TRBD1. Germline values: CDR1 MNHEY, CDR2 SVGAGI. V gave up 5 bases and J gave up 2 bases; unmatched junction bases: 5. The CDR3 has 15 residues. The CDR3 region is CASSPVQGGNQPQHF. CDR3 DNA sequence: TGTGCCAGCAGTCCTGTACAGGGGGGCAATCAGCCCCAGCATTTT.

This clonotype was picked up many times. The chain carries TRBV27 and TRBJ2-1; the D call may be TRBD1 or TRBD2 (6 bases each). The CDR3 has 12 amino acids. V lost 5 bases to trimming and J lost 8 bases, with 10 bases between them. In germline, CDR1 is MNHEY, CDR2 SMNVEV (reference sequence). CDR3: CASSKGGYEQFF. CDR3 bases: TGTGCCAGCAGTAAAGGGGGGTATGAGCAGTTCTTC.

This clonotype was counted between two and nine times. This rearrangement joins TRBV9 to TRBJ2-3, with 12 bases lining up with TRBD2. V gave up 4 bases and J gave up 1 base; unmatched junction bases: 10. The CDR3 extends over 18 amino acids. Germline assignment: CDR1 SGDLS and CDR2 YYNGEE. DNA of the CDR3: TGTGCCAGCAGCCTTCGACTAGCGGGAGCCCTGGGCACAGATACGCAGTATTTT. This sequence encodes CASSLRLAGALGTDTQYF.

This clonotype is classed as medium-sized. The J gene is TRBJ2-1, the V gene TRBV11-2; D is possibly TRBD2 (5 bases). Germline V gene data show CDR1 as SGHAT and CDR2 as FQNNGV. This CDR3 spans 16 amino acids. The ends were cut back, 0 bases at V and 5 bases at J, with 14 bases in the middle. CDR3 bases: TGTGCCAGCAGCTTAGATCTTACTAGTGGCCACAATGAGCAGTTCTTC. Encoded protein: CASSLDLTSGHNEQFF. Supplemented by reference TRBV11-2 and TRBJ2-1, the full variable domain reads EAGVAQSPRYKIIEKRQSVAFWCNPISGHATLYWYQQILGQGPKLLIQFQNNGVVDDSQLPKDRFSAERLKGVDSTLKIQPAKLEDSAVYLCASSLDLTSGHNEQFFGPGTRLTVL.

This clonotype is classed as medium-sized. The chain joins TRBV20-1 to TRBJ1-1; TRBD1 matches 7 bases. The junction had 6 bases not matched to a gene; V was cut back by 4 bases and J by 4 bases. The CDR3 is made up of 13 amino acids. CDR1 DFQATT and CDR2 SNEGSKA come from the germline V gene (reference sequence). This CDR3 is CSATPTGATEAFF. The DNA of the CDR3 is TGCAGTGCTACACCCACAGGGGCCACTGAAGCTTTCTTT.

This clonotype ranks as medium-sized. The chain joins TRBV7-2 to TRBJ2-2, with D uncertain. Germline V lookup: CDR1 SGHTA, CDR2 FQGNSA. This CDR3 comprises 15 residues. V was trimmed by 1 base and J by 1 base, leaving 7 bases between them. CDR3 nucleotides: TGTGCCAGCAGCTTAGAGCCTAGGAACACCGGGGAGCTGTTTTTT. Its translation: CASSLEPRNTGELFF.

This clonotype was seen a handful of times. CDR3 in DNA: TGTGCCATCAGTGAGTCGACGTTCAGTGACAATCAGCCCCAGCATTTT. It yields the protein CAISESTFSDNQPQHF. The genes are TRBV10-3 and TRBJ1-5; D is ambiguous. This CDR3 is 16 amino acids long. V dropped 0 bases and J dropped 3 bases, with 12 bases sitting between them. Germline loops: CDR1 ENHRY, CDR2 SYGVKD.

The genes are TRBV20-1 and TRBJ2-7, with a weak D call TRBD1 (6 bases). Trimming stripped 0 bases from V and 7 bases from J, with 10 bases between. The germline gives CDR1 DFQATT, CDR2 SNEGSKA (reference sequence). The CDR3 covers 12 residues. CDR3 DNA sequence: TGCAGTGCTAGAGATTTGGGGACAGAGCAGTACTTC. It is translated as CSARDLGTEQYF.

The J gene is TRBJ1-1, the V gene TRBV7-3; 10 positions agree with TRBD1. The J segment lost 4 bases and the V segment lost 5 bases, leaving 4 bases of the junction unmatched. The CDR3 contains 14 residues. Per germline, CDR1 SGHTA and CDR2 FQGTGA. The CDR3 bases are TGTGCCAGCAGCACGACAGGGGGCGGCACTGAAGCTTTCTTT. This codes for CASSTTGGGTEAFF. Full variable domain (rest looked up from reference TRBV7-3 and TRBJ1-1): GAGVSQTPSNKVTEKGKYVELRCDPISGHTALYWYRQSLGQGPEFLIYFQGTGAADDSGLPNDRFFAVRPEGSVSTLKIQRTERGDSAVYLCASSTTGGGTEAFFGQGTRLTVV.

This chain uses TRBV7-2 with TRBJ2-7; D is uncertain. CDR1 and CDR2 from the germline V gene are SGHTA and FQGNSA. This CDR3 has 14 residues. V lost 2 bases, J lost 5 bases, and 13 bases lay in between. The CDR3 sequence is CASSLIAGTHEQYF. In DNA, the CDR3 is TGTGCCAGCAGCTTAATAGCAGGAACCCACGAGCAGTACTTC.

In its sample, this clonotype was seen a few times. The chain links TRBV6-6 to TRBJ2-7; no clear D gene. V lost 2 bases and J 2 bases, leaving 10 bases between the germline ends. Germline V gene lookup returns CDR1 MNHNY and CDR2 SVGAGI (reference sequence). The CDR3 extends over 14 amino acids. As DNA, the CDR3 is TGTGCCAGCAGTTACAACGGAAGACCCTACGAGCAGTACTTC. It yields the protein CASSYNGRPYEQYF.

This clonotype ranks as medium-sized. The chain couples TRBV29-1 to TRBJ1-4; tentatively, D is TRBD1 (6 bases). Per germline, CDR1 SQVTM and CDR2 ANQGSEA. The CDR3 covers 13 residues. Between the trimmed V and J ends, which lost 6 bases and 0 bases, there was a span of 8 bases. The CDR3 loop reads CSVQGSTNEKLFF. CDR3 nucleotides: TGCAGCGTACAGGGTTCAACTAATGAAAAACTGTTTTTT.

At least ten counts were recorded for this clonotype. Here the CDR3 reads CSARDWASGGAYQETQYF. The CDR3 DNA reads as TGCAGTGCTAGAGATTGGGCTAGCGGGGGTGCGTACCAAGAGACCCAGTACTTC. The chain uses TRBV20-1 and TRBJ2-5; TRBD2 matches 10 bases. Germline CDR1 reads DFQATT; CDR2 reads SNEGSKA (reference sequence). The CDR3 runs to 18 residues. J lost 0 bases, V lost 0 bases, and 10 bases had no gene match.

V is TRBV6-6 and J is TRBJ1-2; 8 bases agree with TRBD1. Trimming removed 6 bases from V and 4 bases from J; junction bases left unmatched: 4. The CDR3 sequence is 13 residues long. Germline CDR1 reads MNHNY; CDR2 reads SVGAGI (reference sequence). This chain's CDR3 is CASSPTGGYGYTF. The DNA of the CDR3 is TGTGCCAGCAGCCCTACAGGGGGCTATGGCTACACCTTC.

By its share, this clonotype is medium-sized. CDR3 residues: CASSRGGQGTDTQYF. CDR3 coding DNA: TGTGCCAGCAGCCGGGGGGGACAGGGTACAGATACGCAGTATTTT. The J gene is TRBJ2-3, the V gene TRBV5-4; maybe TRBD1 (9 bases). This CDR3 spans 15 amino acids. Germline V gives CDR1 SGHNT, CDR2 YYREEE (reference sequence). Trimming stripped 4 bases from V and 3 bases from J, with 15 bases between.

In its sample, this clonotype ranks as medium-sized. This chain uses TRBV29-1 with TRBJ2-5; TRBD1 is a possible D gene (6 bases). The CDR3 runs 13 residues. The V gene lost 6 bases and the J gene lost 0 bases, with 11 bases spanning the gap. The germline V gene encodes CDR1 SQVTM and CDR2 ANQGSEA. CDR3 bases: TGCAGCGTCGGCCGGGACAACCAAGAGACCCAGTACTTC. Protein product: CSVGRDNQETQYF.

This clonotype has a count of ten or more. The CDR3 nucleotides read TGCGCCAGCAGCTTGGCGGGCTCCTACAATGAGCAGTTCTTC. This sequence encodes CASSLAGSYNEQFF. V usage is TRBV5-1 and J usage is TRBJ2-1; D call uncertain. The germline V and J ends were trimmed by 0 bases and 0 bases, with 4 bases remaining between them. Germline assignment: CDR1 SGHRS and CDR2 YFSETQ. The CDR3 has 14 residues. The full variable domain, in which reference TRBV5-1 and TRBJ2-1 provide the parts outside the CDR3, is KAGVTQTPRYLIKTRGQQVTLSCSPISGHRSVSWYQQTPGQGLQFLFEYFSETQRNKGNFPGRFSGRQFSNSRSEMNVSTLELGDSALYLCASSLAGSYNEQFFGPGTRLTVL.

This clonotype was counted ten times or more. The CDR3 loop is CASSQGDYEQYF. The DNA of the CDR3 is TGTGCCAGCAGCCAGGGGGACTACGAGCAGTACTTC. This rearrangement joins TRBV3-1 to TRBJ2-7; D is perhaps TRBD1 or TRBD2 (5 bases each). The germline V gene has CDR1 LGHDT and CDR2 YNNKEL (reference sequence). The CDR3 totals 12 residues. Trimming pared 3 bases from V and 3 bases from J, leaving 6 bases between.

This clonotype has ten or more counts. The chain uses TRBV11-2 and TRBJ1-2, with 7 bases that match TRBD1. Germline loops: CDR1 SGHAT, CDR2 FQNNGV. The V gene end was trimmed by 5 bases and the J gene end by 1 base; junction bases not matched to a gene: 1. The CDR3 spans 13 residues. CDR3 protein: CASSRDSNYGYTF. The CDR3 DNA follows: TGTGCCAGCAGCCGGGACAGTAACTATGGCTACACCTTC.

This clonotype was seen repeatedly, ten times or more. The V call is TRBV7-2, the J call TRBJ1-4, with 9 bases that match TRBD1. CDR3 size: 15 residues. The ends lost 6 bases at V and 3 bases at J; junction bases unmatched: 5. Germline V gives CDR1 SGHTA, CDR2 FQGNSA. The CDR3 nucleotides are TGTGCCAGCAGTGACACAGGGGGCCCTAATGAAAAACTGTTTTTT. This codes for CASSDTGGPNEKLFF.

By its share, this clonotype is medium-sized (0.01 to 0.1%). The rearrangement joins TRBV6-6 to TRBJ1-2; 7 positions agree with TRBD1. Losses at the gene ends were 4 bases for V and 4 bases for J; bases not matched to a gene: 6. Germline CDR1 MNHNY, CDR2 SVGAGI (reference sequence). CDR3 length equals 14 residues. CDR3 residues: CASSFDRAAYGYTF. The CDR3 nucleotides are TGTGCCAGCAGTTTCGACAGGGCGGCCTATGGCTACACCTTC.

The chain combines TRBV7-3 with TRBJ2-3; a possible D gene is TRBD1 (6 bases). The CDR3 has 17 amino acids. V was cut by 5 bases and J by 4 bases, with 22 bases left in between. Germline V gene sequence: CDR1 SGHTA, CDR2 FQGTGA. Here the CDR3 DNA reads TGTGCCAGCAGCCTCGCCCCGGGCGGATCAGGGGCAGATACGCAGTATTTT. Translating it yields CASSLAPGGSGADTQYF.

In its sample, this clonotype was seen many times. The CDR3 protein is CATSRDLAGGPITDTQYF. In DNA, the CDR3 is TGTGCCACCAGCAGAGATCTAGCGGGGGGGCCGATCACAGATACGCAGTATTTT. The chain couples TRBV15 to TRBJ2-3, with TRBD2 identical over 12 bases. The germline CDR1 and CDR2 sequences are LNHNV and YYDKDF (reference sequence). The CDR3 sequence is 18 residues long. The V gene end was trimmed by 0 bases and the J gene end by 2 bases; junction bases not matched to a gene: 6.

This clonotype qualifies as medium-sized. V gene TRBV7-9 combines with J gene TRBJ1-1; D not resolved. This CDR3 region has 15 residues. The germline CDR1 and CDR2 sequences are SEHNR and FQNEAQ (reference sequence). V lost 1 base to trimming and J lost 0 bases, with 9 bases between them. CDR3 DNA: TGTGCCAGCAGCTTAGTATACAGCTTGAACACTGAAGCTTTCTTT. Translation: CASSLVYSLNTEAFF.

This clonotype rates as medium-sized. The chain couples TRBV20-1 to TRBJ2-7; 7 positions agree with TRBD2. Germline values: CDR1 DFQATT, CDR2 SNEGSKA (reference sequence). V shed 0 bases, J shed 0 bases, and the junction held 2 bases outside the gene matches. CDR3 length: 14 amino acids. Here the CDR3 DNA reads TGCAGTGCTAGAGAGGGAGGGAGCTCCTACGAGCAGTACTTC. Translating gives CSAREGGSSYEQYF.

This sequence joins TRBV7-2 and TRBJ2-7; a possible D gene is TRBD2 (5 bases). Germline V gene sequence: CDR1 SGHTA, CDR2 FQGNSA. The CDR3 length is 13 residues. The V gene lost 4 bases and the J gene lost 3 bases, with 10 bases spanning the gap. CDR3 amino acids: CASSSESGYEQYF. The CDR3 coding sequence is TGTGCCAGCAGCTCCGAGAGCGGCTACGAGCAGTACTTC.

This clonotype was seen a few times. The CDR3 spells CASSRRQGAYNVLTF. Here the CDR3 DNA reads TGTGCCAGCAGCCGACGACAGGGGGCCTACAACGTCCTGACTTTC. The gene calls are TRBV28 and TRBJ2-6; 10 bases align to TRBD1. Germline V gene lookup returns CDR1 MDHEN and CDR2 SYDVKM. This CDR3 region has 15 residues. J was trimmed by 9 bases and V by 6 bases; bases with no gene match: 8.

Many counts were recorded for this clonotype. The CDR3 loop is CASSSLAGQENNSPLHF. CDR3 coding DNA: TGTGCCAGCAGTTCCTTGGCCGGGCAGGAAAATAATTCACCCCTCCACTTT. The chain joins TRBV25-1 to TRBJ1-6; no reliable D call. With 5 bases removed from V and 5 bases from J, the gap between germline ends came to 19 bases. The CDR3 is 17 residues long. Per the germline V gene, CDR1 is MGHDK and CDR2 is SYGVNS. Full variable domain (missing parts from reference TRBV25-1 and TRBJ1-6): EADIYQTPRYLVIGTGKKITLECSQTMGHDKMYWYQQDPGMELHLIHYSYGVNSTEKGDLSSESTVSRIRTEHFPLTLESARPSHTSQYLCASSSLAGQENNSPLHFGNGTRLTVT.

In its sample, this clonotype ranks as medium-sized. The rearrangement uses TRBV9 and TRBJ2-5; 9 bases fit TRBD1. This CDR3 is 14 amino acids long. The junction had 5 bases not matched to a gene; V was cut back by 4 bases and J by 4 bases. Germline V lookup: CDR1 SGDLS, CDR2 YYNGEE. The CDR3 DNA reads TGTGCCAGCAGCCCCCGGACAGGGGTAGAGACCCAGTACTTC. Encoded protein: CASSPRTGVETQYF.

V gene TRBV12-3 or TRBV12-4 combines with J gene TRBJ1-6, with 7 positions matching TRBD1. V lost 5 bases to trimming and J lost 5 bases; unmatched junction nucleotides: 6. The CDR3 totals 15 residues. CDR3 sequence: CASSRGQVNNSPLHF. CDR3 nucleotides: TGTGCCAGCAGTCGCGGACAGGTCAATAATTCACCCCTCCACTTT.